One sample yielded the 4 T cell receptor beta chains listed below, sequenced in a study of blood T cells in healthy people across ages. Next came a second PCR, run for about 6 to 11 cycles, which used a sample-barcoded 5' primer along with a J-beta primer mix. TCRdb reprocessed the 5' RACE reads with MiXCR, giving one entry per CDR3 protein. Found here are over a million distinct CDR3 sequences, approximately 42% of them singletons; the top ten hold roughly 7.7%. Source material: blood. The receptors derive from a woman under 30 in good health.

The chain has TRBV28 and TRBJ2-5; D possibly uses TRBD1 or TRBD2 (5 bases each). Per germline, CDR1 MDHEN and CDR2 SYDVKM. The length of the CDR3 is 16 residues. V shed 8 bases and J shed 2 bases, with 21 bases lying between them. DNA for the CDR3: TGTGCCAGCGTGGGGGTGCCCAGGGCATTGCAAGAGACCCAGTACTTC. It is translated as CASVGVPRALQETQYF.

The chain has TRBV9 and TRBJ2-7; 9 bases fit TRBD2. This CDR3 has 15 amino acids. Germline V gene data show CDR1 as SGDLS and CDR2 as YYNGEE. V lost 2 bases to trimming and J lost 2 bases; unmatched junction nucleotides: 5. CDR3 amino acids: CASSVDSGGPYEQYF. The CDR3 nucleotides read TGTGCCAGCAGCGTCGATAGCGGGGGACCCTACGAGCAGTACTTC.

The chain links TRBV27 to TRBJ1-2; D call uncertain. The CDR3 loop spans 16 amino acids. V lost 0 bases, J lost 0 bases, and 11 bases lay in between. Germline lookup yields CDR1 MNHEY and CDR2 SMNVEV (reference sequence). CDR3: CASSLSIGPPNYGYTF. In DNA, the CDR3 is TGTGCCAGCAGTTTATCGATAGGCCCTCCTAACTATGGCTACACCTTC.

This clonotype was observed a few times. This rearrangement joins TRBV4-2 to TRBJ2-3, with 13 bases fitting TRBD2. The germline V gene encodes CDR1 LGHNA and CDR2 YNFKEQ. The ends lost 0 bases at V and 4 bases at J; junction bases unmatched: 7. This CDR3 region has 18 residues. CDR3 sequence (DNA): TGTGCCAGCAGCCAAGAAGGAAGGACTAGCGGGAGCCCAGATACGCAGTATTTT. Protein sequence: CASSQEGRTSGSPDTQYF.